Listed here are 14 T cell receptor beta chains from one sample, sequenced in a study of cytomegalovirus exposure and HLA in healthy donors. The PCR contained 60 Vbeta and 13 Jbeta primers. Only in-frame clones appear in the TCRdb table, and some are missing; sequencing was by immunoSEQ multiplex PCR. The sample includes approximately 110,000 clones, roughly three quarters of them seen just once. The sample was PBMCs. These receptors all stem from a woman between 18 and 29 years old in good health and CMV-seropositive.

CDR3 residues: CASSTYGGRVETQYF. The CDR3 DNA sequence: TGTGCCAGCAGCACCTACGGCGGCAGGGTGGAGACCCAGTACTTC. The J gene is TRBJ2-5, the V gene TRBV9, with D possibly being TRBD1 (5 bases). V was pared by 4 bases and J by 5 bases, with 18 bases between. This CDR3 is 15 amino acids long. CDR1 and CDR2 from the germline V gene are SGDLS and YYNGEE.

The rearrangement uses TRBV5-1 and TRBJ1-2; 8 bases are a match to TRBD1. With 4 bases clipped from V and 0 bases from J, the junction kept 5 bases outside the gene matches. The CDR3 is 15 amino acids. CDR1 is SGHRS, CDR2 YFSETQ, per germline. The CDR3 nucleotides are TGCGCCAGCAGCCTCGGGACAGGAGCTAACTATGGCTACACCTTC. Translated, it gives CASSLGTGANYGYTF.

The genes are TRBV6-5 and TRBJ2-7; D is perhaps TRBD2 (6 bases). The ends were cut back, 7 bases at V and 0 bases at J, with 7 bases in the middle. Germline V lookup: CDR1 MNHEY, CDR2 SVGAGI. The length of the CDR3 is 12 residues. CDR3 protein: CASISGSYEQYF. CDR3 DNA: TGTGCCAGCATTAGCGGCTCCTACGAGCAGTACTTC.

V gene TRBV10-3 combines with J gene TRBJ2-7, with 11 bases identical to TRBD2. The CDR3 spans 15 residues. Germline V gene lookup returns CDR1 ENHRY and CDR2 SYGVKD. V gave up 7 bases and J gave up 4 bases; unmatched junction bases: 9. The CDR3 nucleotides are TGTGCCATCAAGGGGGGACTAGCGGACGATTACGAGCAGTACTTC. Amino acid sequence: CAIKGGLADDYEQYF.

About this clone itself: At one end the junction does not follow the germline gene, possibly because of a read error. Other DNA sequences in the sample encode the same CDR3. Here the CDR3 reads CASGLSSLGQYF. For the CDR3, the DNA is TGCGCTAGTGGTTTAAGTTCACTCGGGCAGTACTTC. V and J are TRBV12-5 and TRBJ2-7; D not certain. The CDR3 is 12 amino acids. Per germline, CDR1 LGHNT and CDR2 FRNRAP.

The J gene is TRBJ1-5, the V gene TRBV6-6, with no clear D. The germline V and J ends were trimmed by 8 bases and 0 bases, with 11 bases remaining between them. Germline CDR1 is MNHNY and CDR2 is SVGAGI (reference sequence). The CDR3 is 14 amino acids. The CDR3 here is CASHSPYSNQPQHF. The CDR3 region has the DNA TGTGCCAGCCACAGTCCTTATAGCAATCAGCCCCAGCATTTT.

V usage is TRBV4-1 and J usage is TRBJ2-7, with D possibly matching TRBD2 (5 bases). The germline CDR1 and CDR2 sequences are MGHRA and YSYEKL. The CDR3 runs 14 residues. V was cut by 2 bases and J by 0 bases, with 8 bases left in between. The chain's CDR3 is CASSQLLVSYEQYF. The CDR3 DNA is TGCGCCAGCAGCCAACTACTAGTCTCCTACGAGCAGTACTTC.

The chain joins TRBV5-1 to TRBJ1-2; TRBD1 agrees at 11 bases. V lost 4 bases and J lost 6; bases outside the gene matches: 8. Per the germline V gene, CDR1 is SGHRS and CDR2 is YFSETQ. The CDR3 runs to 15 residues. This CDR3 is CASSPRTGGNNGYTF. The CDR3, as DNA: TGCGCCAGCAGCCCAAGGACAGGGGGCAACAATGGCTACACCTTC.

This chain joins TRBV5-1 and TRBJ2-1, with TRBD2 identical over 14 bases. There are 15 residues in the CDR3. J was trimmed by 9 bases and V by 2 bases; bases with no gene match: 4. The germline gives CDR1 SGHRS, CDR2 YFSETQ. Written as DNA, the CDR3 is TGCGCCAGCAGCTTAGGGACTAGCGGGAGCGGTGAGCAGTTCTTC. Translation: CASSLGTSGSGEQFF.

This sequence joins TRBV5-1 and TRBJ1-1; tentatively, D is TRBD1 (5 bases). Trimming removed 2 bases at V and 4 bases at J, with 9 bases between. This CDR3 is built from 13 residues. Germline V lookup: CDR1 SGHRS, CDR2 YFSETQ. The CDR3 DNA reads as TGCGCCAGCAGCTTTAGGGGCCCCACTGAAGCTTTCTTT. Its protein product is CASSFRGPTEAFF.

The rearrangement uses TRBV7-2 and TRBJ1-4; perhaps TRBD1 as D (5 bases). Germline V gene data show CDR1 as SGHTA and CDR2 as FQGNSA. Trimming removed 4 bases from V and 10 bases from J, with 13 bases in between. This CDR3 has 13 amino acids. In nucleotides, the CDR3 is TGTGCCAGCAGCTGGGACGCGGGGAGAAAACTGTTTTTT. It is translated as CASSWDAGRKLFF.

The J gene is TRBJ2-3, the V gene TRBV19; D is unresolved. CDR1 and CDR2 from the germline V gene are LNHDA and SQIVND (reference sequence). Trimming cost V 2 bases and J 4 bases, with 4 bases left between them. This CDR3 region has 12 residues. CDR3 amino acids: CASSIIADTQYF. The CDR3 DNA is TGTGCCAGTAGTATAATCGCAGATACGCAGTATTTT.

The chain uses TRBV7-9 and TRBJ1-5, with TRBD1 identical over 7 bases. There are 16 residues in the CDR3. Germline lookup yields CDR1 SEHNR and CDR2 FQNEAQ (reference sequence). The V and J ends lost 5 bases and 4 bases, in that order; junction bases with no gene match: 11. CDR3: CASSRTGTDDNQPQHF. The CDR3, as DNA: TGTGCCAGCAGCCGAACCGGGACAGACGATAATCAGCCCCAGCATTTT.

This clone was recorded once. The chain recombines TRBV5-6 with TRBJ1-2, with 11 bases fitting TRBD1. This CDR3 is built from 16 residues. Germline-derived CDR1 and CDR2 are SGHDT and YYEEEE. The V and J ends lost 2 bases and 4 bases, in that order; junction bases with no gene match: 7. The CDR3 here is CASSFPRTGGLYGYTF. The CDR3, as DNA: TGTGCCAGCAGCTTCCCGCGGACAGGGGGCCTCTATGGCTACACCTTC. The full variable domain, its missing parts supplied by reference TRBV5-6 and TRBJ1-2, is DAGVTQSPTHLIKTRGQQVTLRCSPKSGHDTVSWYQQALGQGPQFIFQYYEEEERQRGNFPDRFSGHQFPNYSSELNVNALLLGDSALYLCASSFPRTGGLYGYTFGSGTRLTVV.